These T cell receptor beta chains were read from a single sample in a study of PD-1 blockade in classical Hodgkin lymphoma. Clones were read by immunoSEQ multiplex PCR, and TCRdb kept only the in-frame ones, dropping some. Here the sample spans over 3,500 clones, about 79% being singletons. The sample was CD4+ T cells from blood, taken at baseline. Receptors were obtained from a human donor with classical Hodgkin lymphoma. Both conserved end residues are part of each CDR3. Each record gives: CDR3 protein, CDR3 DNA, clone size, D gene, J gene, V gene. A D gene is named only where the DNA matches it firmly. Rows give clone size only sometimes, using once, few, many, or a class for an expanded clone.

CDR3 protein: CASSLTGTGGQPQHF
CDR3 DNA: TGTGCCAGCAGCTTAACAGGGACAGGGGGACAGCCCCAGCATTTT
clone size: -
D gene: TRBD1
J gene: TRBJ1-5
V gene: TRBV7-9

CDR3 protein: CAISAPTSEADTQYF
CDR3 DNA: TGTGCCATCAGTGCCCCGACTAGCGAGGCAGATACGCAGTATTTT
clone size: -
D gene: TRBD2
J gene: TRBJ2-3
V gene: TRBV10-3

CDR3 protein: CATRQGSQPQHF
CDR3 DNA: TGTGCCACCCGACAGGGGAGTCAGCCCCAGCATTTT
clone size: -
D gene: TRBD1
J gene: TRBJ1-5
V gene: TRBV28

CDR3 protein: CASTTPLGGNTIYF
CDR3 DNA: TGTGCCAGCACCACGCCACTAGGTGGAAACACCATATATTTT
clone size: few
D gene: -
J gene: TRBJ1-3
V gene: TRBV7-9

CDR3 protein: CAWSTVAYEQYF
CDR3 DNA: TGTGCCTGGAGTACAGTGGCCTACGAGCAGTACTTC
clone size: -
D gene: -
J gene: TRBJ2-7
V gene: TRBV30

CDR3 protein: CATFLDTNTEAFF
CDR3 DNA: TGTGCCACATTCCTCGATACGAACACTGAAGCTTTCTTT
clone size: few
D gene: -
J gene: TRBJ1-1
V gene: TRBV2

CDR3 protein: CASSYLGISTDTQYF
CDR3 DNA: TGTGCCAGCAGTTACCTGGGGATTAGCACAGATACGCAGTATTTT
clone size: -
D gene: -
J gene: TRBJ2-3
V gene: TRBV6-5

CDR3 protein: CASRTGGVNEKLFF
CDR3 DNA: TGTGCCAGCAGGACGGGAGGGGTTAATGAAAAACTGTTTTTT
clone size: -
D gene: -
J gene: TRBJ1-4
V gene: TRBV7-9

CDR3 protein: CASSLGARQPQHF
CDR3 DNA: TGTGCCAGCAGCCTGGGGGCTCGTCAGCCCCAGCATTTT
clone size: -
D gene: -
J gene: TRBJ1-5
V gene: TRBV5-5

CDR3 protein: CASSPGEGARNTEAFF
CDR3 DNA: TGTGCCAGCAGCCCGGGGGAAGGGGCCAGAAACACTGAAGCTTTCTTT
clone size: large
D gene: -
J gene: TRBJ1-1
V gene: TRBV6-4

CDR3 protein: CASSQTGTGVSIGYTF
CDR3 DNA: TGCGCCAGCAGCCAGACCGGGACAGGGGTCTCTATTGGCTACACCTTC
clone size: few
D gene: TRBD1
J gene: TRBJ1-2
V gene: TRBV4-1

CDR3 protein: CASSLGGSGELFF
CDR3 DNA: TGCGCCAGCAGCCTGGGGGGGTCCGGGGAGCTGTTTTTT
clone size: -
D gene: TRBD2
J gene: TRBJ2-2
V gene: TRBV5-1

CDR3 protein: CASSEQGARQPQHF
CDR3 DNA: TGTGCCAGCAGTGAACAGGGGGCGCGTCAGCCCCAGCATTTT
clone size: -
D gene: TRBD1
J gene: TRBJ1-5
V gene: TRBV2

CDR3 protein: CASSPQGGKLFF
CDR3 DNA: TGTGCCAGCTCCCCACAGGGTGGAAAACTGTTTTTT
clone size: -
D gene: -
J gene: TRBJ1-4
V gene: TRBV18

CDR3 protein: CASTRRGALSTDTQYF
CDR3 DNA: TGTGCCAGCACCCGGCGGGGGGCCCTAAGCACAGATACGCAGTATTTT
clone size: -
D gene: TRBD2
J gene: TRBJ2-3
V gene: TRBV5-6